What follows are 28 T cell receptor beta chains derived from one specimen sequenced in a study of shared clonotypes between healthy human individuals. Libraries were prepared by immunoSEQ multiplex PCR; TCRdb keeps only in-frame clonotypes and omits some of them. The table records some 2 million clones, approximately 95% of them present only once. Terminally differentiated effector memory CD45RA+ cells were excluded by CCR7 positive selection of CD45RO-negative cells. Material for sequencing was naive CD8+ T cells sorted from blood. The source of these receptors is a man in his late teens or twenties in good health.

The chain has TRBV5-1 and TRBJ2-2; D unclear. V lost 3 bases, J lost 1 base, and 7 bases lay in between. The CDR3 has 14 amino acids. Germline values: CDR1 SGHRS, CDR2 YFSETQ. The CDR3 spells CASSWRQNTGELFF. The CDR3 DNA follows: TGCGCCAGCAGCTGGAGACAGAACACCGGGGAGCTGTTTTTT.

Turning to this clone: Other DNA sequences within the sample encode an identical CDR3. This CDR3 reads CASSLVLNTEAFF. CDR3 sequence (DNA): TGTGCCAGCAGCTTGGTATTGAACACTGAAGCTTTCTTT. The chain carries TRBV5-4 and TRBJ1-1; D not resolved. The CDR3 is made up of 13 amino acids. Germline CDR1 SGHNT, CDR2 YYREEE (reference sequence). V was trimmed by 0 bases and J by 0 bases, leaving 3 bases between them.

The gene calls are TRBV7-6 and TRBJ2-2; D is possibly TRBD1 or TRBD2 (6 bases each). V was clipped by 4 bases and J by 4 bases, with 16 bases between them. The germline V gene has CDR1 SGHVS and CDR2 FNYEAQ. The CDR3 length is 16 residues. For the CDR3, the DNA is TGTGCCAGCAGCTCTACTTGGGGGGCCGGCACCGGGGAGCTGTTTTTT. Translating it yields CASSSTWGAGTGELFF.

V usage is TRBV6-5 and J usage is TRBJ2-7; tentatively, D is TRBD1 or TRBD2 (5 bases each). Between the trimmed V and J ends, which lost 2 bases and 3 bases, there was a span of 11 bases. The CDR3 has 14 amino acids. Per the germline V gene, CDR1 is MNHEY and CDR2 is SVGAGI. In DNA, the CDR3 is TGTGCCAGCAGTTACCCGGGACGGGTCTACGAGCAGTACTTC. Its translation is CASSYPGRVYEQYF.

This chain uses TRBV19 with TRBJ2-7, with D possibly TRBD1 on 6 matching bases. CDR3 length: 14 amino acids. V was shortened by 3 bases and J by 6 bases, with 15 bases between the two germline ends. Germline lookup yields CDR1 LNHDA and CDR2 SQIVND (reference sequence). The CDR3 sequence: CASSMGQGTSEQYF. In DNA form, the CDR3 reads TGTGCCAGTAGTATGGGTCAGGGGACCTCCGAGCAGTACTTC.

V gene TRBV19 combines with J gene TRBJ1-1; D gene uncertain. This CDR3 comprises 14 residues. Germline V lookup: CDR1 LNHDA, CDR2 SQIVND (reference sequence). Deletions cut 6 bases from V and 0 bases from J, with 11 bases between. CDR3 residues: CASSQDLLNTEAFF. CDR3 coding DNA: TGTGCCAGTAGCCAGGACCTACTGAACACTGAAGCTTTCTTT.

The chain employs TRBV4-2 and TRBJ1-2, with unresolved D. V lost 0 bases, J lost 8 bases, and 16 bases lay in between. Germline values: CDR1 LGHNA, CDR2 YNFKEQ. The CDR3 runs 15 residues. CDR3 region: CASSQDEGFYGGYTF. Here the CDR3 DNA reads TGTGCCAGCAGCCAAGATGAGGGATTCTATGGAGGCTACACCTTC.

The chain couples TRBV12-2 to TRBJ1-2. TRBV12-2 is a pseudogene. This CDR3 contains 14 residues. CDR3 sequence: CASRWQGGAGGYTF. CDR3 sequence (DNA): TGTGCAAGTCGCTGGCAGGGTGGGGCGGGTGGCTACACCTTC.

The chain has TRBV7-8 and TRBJ1-1, with unresolved D. Per the germline V gene, CDR1 is SGHVS and CDR2 is FQNEAQ. Trimming left V 5 bases short and J 0 bases short, with 16 bases between. The CDR3 totals 16 residues. The CDR3 DNA sequence: TGTGCCAGCAGCCCAACTCGACCGAGAATGAACACTGAAGCTTTCTTT. Protein product: CASSPTRPRMNTEAFF.

V gene TRBV14 combines with J gene TRBJ2-3, with 8 bases aligning to TRBD2. The CDR3 is 16 amino acids. V shed 0 bases, J shed 5 bases, and the junction held 7 bases outside the gene matches. Germline CDR1 is SGHDN and CDR2 is FVKESK. The CDR3 region is CASSQEAGDLGDTQYF. The CDR3 bases are TGTGCCAGCAGCCAAGAAGCGGGGGACTTAGGAGATACGCAGTATTTT.

The chain joins TRBV27 to TRBJ2-3; D gene ambiguous. V was trimmed by 3 bases and J by 0 bases, leaving 7 bases between them. CDR1 and CDR2 (germline): MNHEY, SMNVEV (reference sequence). The CDR3 is made up of 14 amino acids. The DNA of the CDR3 is TGTGCCAGCAGTTTCATTCATAGCACAGATACGCAGTATTTT. Translating gives CASSFIHSTDTQYF.

The rearrangement uses TRBV13 and TRBJ1-2; D not certain. V was trimmed by 4 bases and J by 2 bases, leaving 20 bases between them. Germline V gives CDR1 PRHDT, CDR2 FYEKMQ (reference sequence). The length of the CDR3 is 17 residues. CDR3 amino acids: CASSYTGGPDSNYGYTF. The CDR3 nucleotides read TGTGCCAGCAGCTACACCGGAGGCCCGGACTCAAACTATGGCTACACCTTC.

The chain links TRBV2 to TRBJ2-6; a weak D match, TRBD2 (5 bases). CDR3 length equals 14 residues. The V end was cut by 9 bases, the J end by 2 bases, with 11 bases between. Germline loops: CDR1 SNHLY, CDR2 FYNNEI. CDR3 nucleotide sequence: TGTGCCAGTAGGGAAGCGGCTGGGGCCAACGTCCTGACTTTC. Protein sequence: CASREAAGANVLTF.

The chain combines TRBV6-1 with TRBJ2-3, with 10 bases identical to TRBD2. J was trimmed by 3 bases and V by 9 bases; bases with no gene match: 6. In germline, CDR1 is MNHNS, CDR2 SASEGT. This CDR3 has 14 amino acids. The CDR3 is CASTSSGGTDTQYF. CDR3 sequence (DNA): TGTGCCAGTACCTCTAGCGGGGGAACAGATACGCAGTATTTT.

The rearrangement joins TRBV30 to TRBJ1-3; D remains ambiguous. Germline V gene lookup returns CDR1 GTSNPN and CDR2 SVGIG (reference sequence). The CDR3 is 13 residues long. The V end was cut by 8 bases, the J end by 0 bases, with 11 bases between. CDR3 in amino acids: CAAHGISGNTIYF. DNA of the CDR3: TGTGCCGCCCACGGTATCTCTGGAAACACCATATATTTT.

V usage is TRBV29-1 and J usage is TRBJ2-3; D is undetermined. V was trimmed by 3 bases and J by 2 bases, leaving 18 bases between them. The CDR3 contains 16 residues. The V gene's germline CDR1 is SQVTM and CDR2 ANQGSEA. The CDR3 DNA sequence: TGCAGCGTTGAGGGCCCTACCAACTCGCCCACAGATACGCAGTATTTT. Its protein is CSVEGPTNSPTDTQYF.

The CDR3 DNA is TGTGCCAGCAGTCCTAACCTGGGGGGACCTAACACAGATACGCAGTATTTT. Translation gives CASSPNLGGPNTDTQYF. The rearrangement joins TRBV28 to TRBJ2-3; possible D gene TRBD2, 6 bases. The CDR3 is 17 residues long. The V end was cut by 5 bases, the J end by 2 bases, with 20 bases between. Germline CDR1 is MDHEN and CDR2 is SYDVKM.

This chain joins TRBV27 and TRBJ2-3, with a possible D match to TRBD1 (6 bases). CDR3 size: 16 residues. CDR1 is MNHEY and CDR2 is SMNVEV in the germline V gene (reference sequence). Trimming left V 5 bases short and J 0 bases short, with 15 bases between. CDR3 nucleotide sequence: TGTGCCAGCAGTCCCCTCGGGACACGTAGCACAGATACGCAGTATTTT. Residues: CASSPLGTRSTDTQYF.

The count of this clone is one. This rearrangement joins TRBV5-6 to TRBJ2-3, with D tentatively TRBD1 or TRBD2 (6 bases each). Germline V gene sequence: CDR1 SGHDT, CDR2 YYEEEE. The CDR3 is made up of 16 amino acids. The V and J ends lost 2 bases and 2 bases respectively, with 15 bases between them. The CDR3 coding sequence is TGTGCCAGCAGCTTCGGGGGCCCTTCTAACACAGATACGCAGTATTTT. Encoded protein: CASSFGGPSNTDTQYF. Supplemented by reference TRBV5-6 and TRBJ2-3, the full variable domain reads DAGVTQSPTHLIKTRGQQVTLRCSPKSGHDTVSWYQQALGQGPQFIFQYYEEEERQRGNFPDRFSGHQFPNYSSELNVNALLLGDSALYLCASSFGGPSNTDTQYFGPGTRLTVL.

J is TRBJ2-6 and V is TRBV7-8; weak D call: TRBD2 (6 bases). The CDR3 extends over 19 amino acids. V lost 3 bases to trimming and J lost 0 bases, with 18 bases between them. Germline CDR1 reads SGHVS; CDR2 reads FQNEAQ. CDR3 residues: CASSFWGDMGSSGANVLTF. CDR3 sequence (DNA): TGTGCCAGCAGCTTCTGGGGGGATATGGGAAGCTCTGGGGCCAACGTCCTGACTTTC.

The J gene is TRBJ2-7, the V gene TRBV2, with unresolved D. Trimming left V 7 bases short and J 3 bases short, with 7 bases between. The CDR3 is 11 residues long. Germline CDR1 and CDR2: SNHLY and FYNNEI. The CDR3 coding sequence is TGTGCCAGCAATGGGGACTACGAGCAGTACTTC. Translating gives CASNGDYEQYF.

The chain has TRBV27 and TRBJ2-7, with D possibly TRBD2 on 5 matching bases. CDR1 is MNHEY, CDR2 SMNVEV, per germline (reference sequence). The CDR3 covers 15 residues. Trimming took 3 bases from V and 2 from J, leaving 14 bases between them. CDR3 region: CASSFPGSTAYEQYF. CDR3 DNA sequence: TGTGCCAGCAGTTTTCCGGGGTCTACAGCCTACGAGCAGTACTTC.

The genes are TRBV28 and TRBJ2-2; 9 nucleotides match TRBD1. CDR1 is MDHEN, CDR2 SYDVKM, per germline. The CDR3 contains 15 residues. V was pared by 3 bases and J by 7 bases, with 6 bases of the junction left unmatched. CDR3 sequence (DNA): TGTGCCAGCAGTTTCTTACAGGGGGCGAACGGGGAGCTGTTTTTT. Translation gives CASSFLQGANGELFF.

V gene TRBV4-3 combines with J gene TRBJ2-3; D gene ambiguous. The CDR3 is made up of 14 amino acids. V was clipped by 3 bases and J by 1 base, with 8 bases between them. CDR1 and CDR2 from the germline V gene are LGHNA and YSLEER. CDR3 bases: TGCGCCAGCAGCCAGGAGTGGGGCACAGATACGCAGTATTTT. This gives the protein CASSQEWGTDTQYF.

Only one count was recorded for this clone. Other DNA sequences in the same sample also yield this CDR3. CDR3 in DNA: TGTGCCAGCAGTTTCCAGGGTATGAACACTGAAGCTTTCTTT. This encodes CASSFQGMNTEAFF. The genes are TRBV28 and TRBJ1-1; D is possibly TRBD1 (5 bases). Per the germline V gene, CDR1 is MDHEN and CDR2 is SYDVKM. This CDR3 region has 14 residues. The V gene lost 3 bases and the J gene lost 0 bases, with 8 bases spanning the gap.

This rearrangement joins TRBV5-8 to TRBJ1-1; no clear D gene. This CDR3 comprises 16 residues. Germline assignment: CDR1 SGHTS and CDR2 YDEGEE. V lost 0 bases, J lost 0 bases, and 12 bases lay in between. The CDR3 loop is CASSLGPVHMNTEAFF. Written as DNA, the CDR3 is TGTGCCAGCAGCTTGGGGCCAGTCCATATGAACACTGAAGCTTTCTTT.

The rearrangement links TRBV19 to TRBJ2-2; D is unclear. Germline CDR1 and CDR2: LNHDA and SQIVND (reference sequence). This CDR3 contains 17 residues. V was cut by 0 bases and J by 1 base, with 12 bases left in between. The CDR3 here is CASSIDEEQKNTGELFF. As DNA, the CDR3 is TGTGCCAGTAGTATAGATGAGGAGCAAAAGAACACCGGGGAGCTGTTTTTT. Full variable domain (remainder filled in from reference TRBV19 and TRBJ2-2): DGGITQSPKYLFRKEGQNVTLSCEQNLNHDAMYWYRQDPGQGLRLIYYSQIVNDFQKGDIAEGYSVSREKKESFPLTVTSAQKNPTAFYLCASSIDEEQKNTGELFFGEGSRLTVL.

V is TRBV28 and J is TRBJ2-1, with D hard to call. V gave up 2 bases and J gave up 0 bases, with 11 bases separating them. The CDR3 has 16 amino acids. Germline V gene data show CDR1 as MDHEN and CDR2 as SYDVKM. The CDR3 DNA reads as TGTGCCAGCAGTTTAATCGGAGAAACCTCCTACAATGAGCAGTTCTTC. This codes for CASSLIGETSYNEQFF.